The 18 T cell receptor beta chains listed next were all sequenced from one sample in a study of blood T cell repertoires in COVID-19. Libraries were prepared by immunoSEQ multiplex PCR; TCRdb keeps only in-frame clonotypes and omits some of them. Of over 150,000 clones in the sample, about 79% were seen once. Source material: peripheral blood. Receptors were obtained from a human donor in a cohort sampled during active COVID-19.

This clone was counted a single time. V gene TRBV5-4 combines with J gene TRBJ2-7; 13 nucleotides match TRBD2. This CDR3 comprises 15 residues. The junction had 3 bases not matched to a gene; V was cut back by 4 bases and J by 2 bases. CDR1 is SGHNT and CDR2 is YYREEE in the germline V gene (reference sequence). The CDR3 nucleotides are TGTGCCAGCAGCGAGGGACTAGCGGGACCCTACGAGCAGTACTTC. Encoded protein: CASSEGLAGPYEQYF.

The CDR3 spells CASSLPSGRAGADTQYF. DNA for the CDR3: TGTGCCAGCAGCTTACCTAGCGGGAGGGCCGGGGCAGATACGCAGTATTTT. V and J are TRBV7-2 and TRBJ2-3; 12 bases align to TRBD2. The CDR3 is 17 amino acids. Looked up from germline, CDR1 is SGHTA and CDR2 is FQGNSA. V gave up 2 bases and J gave up 4 bases; unmatched junction bases: 7.

The chain recombines TRBV2 with TRBJ2-3, with 7 bases matching TRBD2. The CDR3 contains 17 residues. The ends lost 8 bases at V and 0 bases at J; junction bases unmatched: 14. The germline V gene encodes CDR1 SNHLY and CDR2 FYNNEI. CDR3 residues: CASFALWGGESTDTQYF. The CDR3 DNA reads as TGTGCCAGCTTCGCCCTCTGGGGGGGAGAGAGCACAGATACGCAGTATTTT. The full variable domain, with the rest looked up from reference TRBV2 and TRBJ2-3, is EPEVTQTPSHQVTQMGQEVILRCVPISNHLYFYWYRQILGQKVEFLVSFYNNEISEKSEIFDDQFSVERPDGSNFTLKIRSTKLEDSAMYFCASFALWGGESTDTQYFGPGTRLTVL.

The chain uses TRBV28 and TRBJ1-2; D call uncertain. V lost 3 bases and J lost 2, with 7 bases in between. Per the germline V gene, CDR1 is MDHEN and CDR2 is SYDVKM. This CDR3 spans 13 amino acids. This CDR3 reads CASSFRGNYGYTF. The CDR3, as DNA: TGTGCCAGCAGTTTTCGAGGGAACTATGGCTACACCTTC.

In this sample, this clone turned up a few times. The chain recombines TRBV2 with TRBJ1-2; D remains ambiguous. V gave up 4 bases and J gave up 2 bases, with 8 bases separating them. Germline loops: CDR1 SNHLY, CDR2 FYNNEI. The CDR3 contains 13 residues. CDR3 loop: CASSARGNYGYTF. The CDR3 nucleotides read TGTGCCAGCAGTGCGCGGGGAAACTATGGCTACACCTTC.

The chain is built from TRBV4-1 and TRBJ2-4; TRBD1 might be the D (6 bases). Trimming left V 0 bases short and J 0 bases short, with 18 bases between. The CDR3 is made up of 19 amino acids. Germline lookup yields CDR1 MGHRA and CDR2 YSYEKL. This CDR3 is CASSQEGFRQDLAKNIQYF. CDR3 bases: TGCGCCAGCAGCCAAGAGGGCTTTAGACAGGATCTAGCCAAAAACATTCAGTACTTC.

In this sample, this clone turned up a few times. Written as DNA, the CDR3 is TGTGCCAGCAGCTTAGGAGGTCTGGGGGGGGTTAAATACGAGCAGTACTTC. Encoded protein: CASSLGGLGGVKYEQYF. The V call is TRBV11-2, the J call TRBJ2-7; 7 bases align to TRBD2. In germline, CDR1 is SGHAT, CDR2 FQNNGV. The CDR3 totals 17 residues. V lost 1 base, J lost 4 bases, and 13 bases stayed unmatched. Based on the CDR3 plus reference TRBV11-2 and TRBJ2-7, the full variable domain is EAGVAQSPRYKIIEKRQSVAFWCNPISGHATLYWYQQILGQGPKLLIQFQNNGVVDDSQLPKDRFSAERLKGVDSTLKIQPAKLEDSAVYLCASSLGGLGGVKYEQYFGPGTRLTVT.

CDR3 nucleotides: TGTGCCAGCAGCTTTCGGGGGGCCACTGAAGCTTTCTTT. Amino acids: CASSFRGATEAFF. The V and J genes are TRBV7-2 and TRBJ1-1; TRBD1 might be the D (6 bases). Germline V gene sequence: CDR1 SGHTA, CDR2 FQGNSA. Trimming shortened V by 3 bases and J by 4 bases, and 9 bases separated the two germline ends. This CDR3 comprises 13 residues.

This rearrangement joins TRBV5-1 to TRBJ2-3; 7 nucleotides match TRBD1. The CDR3 runs to 14 residues. Per the germline V gene, CDR1 is SGHRS and CDR2 is YFSETQ. V lost 4 bases, J lost 0 bases, and 2 bases stayed unmatched. The CDR3 loop reads CASSPDRSTDTQYF. The CDR3 bases are TGCGCCAGCAGCCCGGACAGGAGCACAGATACGCAGTATTTT.

This rearrangement joins TRBV2 to TRBJ2-5; TRBD1 aligns across 8 bases. The junction had 9 bases not matched to a gene; V was cut back by 6 bases and J by 3 bases. There are 15 residues in the CDR3. The germline V gene encodes CDR1 SNHLY and CDR2 FYNNEI. CDR3: CASSLSGGREETQYF. In DNA form, the CDR3 reads TGTGCCAGCAGCCTATCAGGGGGCCGGGAAGAGACCCAGTACTTC.

This clone was seen a few times. The chain has TRBV2 and TRBJ1-1, with D unresolved. The ends were cut back, 11 bases at V and 3 bases at J, with 10 bases in the middle. This CDR3 region has 11 residues. Germline V gene sequence: CDR1 SNHLY, CDR2 FYNNEI. The CDR3 DNA reads as TGTGCCGGTGGGGAGGACACTGAAGCTTTCTTT. Protein sequence: CAGGEDTEAFF.

The chain recombines TRBV27 with TRBJ2-4; 9 bases map to TRBD1. Looked up from germline, CDR1 is MNHEY and CDR2 is SMNVEV (reference sequence). The CDR3 consists of 16 residues. V dropped 5 bases and J dropped 0; count of bases not matched to a gene: 5. The CDR3 bases are TGTGCCAGCAGTCTCGGACAGGGGAAAGCCAAAAACATTCAGTACTTC. Protein: CASSLGQGKAKNIQYF.

This chain links TRBV28 with TRBJ2-1, with D perhaps matching TRBD2 (7 bases). This CDR3 region has 17 residues. The germline CDR1 and CDR2 sequences are MDHEN and SYDVKM. Trimming left V 4 bases short and J 0 bases short, with 16 bases between. The CDR3 here is CASSSPGASGSYNEQFF. The CDR3 bases are TGTGCCAGCAGTTCTCCGGGGGCTAGCGGCTCCTACAATGAGCAGTTCTTC.

V usage is TRBV5-6 and J usage is TRBJ2-6, with D perhaps matching TRBD2 (6 bases). CDR1 is SGHDT, CDR2 YYEEEE, per germline. Deletions cut 0 bases from V and 4 bases from J, with 14 bases between. This CDR3 is built from 17 residues. This CDR3 reads CASSLDGREVGANVLTF. The CDR3 nucleotides are TGTGCCAGCAGCTTGGACGGCAGGGAGGTAGGGGCCAACGTCCTGACTTTC.

The gene calls are TRBV4-1 and TRBJ2-1; 11 bases are shared with TRBD2. Germline V gene data show CDR1 as MGHRA and CDR2 as YSYEKL. The CDR3 has 17 amino acids. V lost 0 bases to trimming and J lost 4 bases; unmatched junction nucleotides: 5. CDR3: CASSQDFGTSGYNEQFF. The CDR3, as DNA: TGCGCCAGCAGCCAAGATTTCGGGACTAGCGGATACAATGAGCAGTTCTTC.

This clone was picked up a small number of times. The J gene is TRBJ1-1, the V gene TRBV2, with D hard to call. The germline V gene encodes CDR1 SNHLY and CDR2 FYNNEI. There are 13 residues in the CDR3. V was cut by 6 bases and J by 0 bases, with 8 bases left in between. The chain's CDR3 is CASSRSMNTEAFF. The CDR3, as DNA: TGTGCCAGCAGCAGATCCATGAACACTGAAGCTTTCTTT. Supplemented by reference TRBV2 and TRBJ1-1, the full variable domain reads EPEVTQTPSHQVTQMGQEVILRCVPISNHLYFYWYRQILGQKVEFLVSFYNNEISEKSEIFDDQFSVERPDGSNFTLKIRSTKLEDSAMYFCASSRSMNTEAFFGQGTRLTVV.

The J gene is TRBJ1-3, the V gene TRBV19; D call uncertain. Germline-derived CDR1 and CDR2 are LNHDA and SQIVND (reference sequence). CDR3 length: 14 amino acids. Trimming took off 8 bases at V and 0 bases at J, with 11 bases between the two ends. The CDR3 reads CASCRTGSGNTIYF. The CDR3 coding sequence is TGTGCCAGTTGTCGGACTGGCTCTGGAAACACCATATATTTT.

The genes are TRBV7-2 and TRBJ1-4; 7 nucleotides line up with TRBD1. CDR1 SGHTA and CDR2 FQGNSA come from the germline V gene. J gave up 8 bases and V 5 bases, and 8 bases lay outside the gene matches. There are 14 residues in the CDR3. The CDR3 protein is CASSLTGVKEKLFF. CDR3 DNA: TGTGCCAGCAGCCTCACAGGGGTTAAGGAAAAACTGTTTTTT.